This T cell receptor (beta chain) is from a study of graft-versus-host responses after intestinal transplantation. On the study more broadly: Recipients were all induced with anti-thymocyte globulin, then given tacrolimus and steroids for 3 to 4 years.

Assay: immunoSEQ multiplex PCR; the TCRdb copy retains only in-frame clones and omits some. The sample includes more than 50,000 clones, around nine tenths of them seen just once. Overall study findings and caveats: GvH clonotypes were identified within recipient marrow, with a subset emerging first in ileum or blood. Clonal ratios of graft-versus-host to host-versus-graft in allografts were high for patients exhibiting graft-donor T cell macrochimerism.

The table lists this clone with a count of one. Its antigen is as yet unknown. The sequence came from a human patient who received an intestinal transplant, so some T cells may come from the graft donor. Material: PBMCs, obtained approximately 120 days after intestinal transplantation.

In nucleotides, the CDR3 is TGTGCCAGCAGTGACCGGCTAGCGACGAACACCGGGGAGCTGTTTTTT. As protein: CASSDRLATNTGELFF. The gene calls are TRBV25-1 and TRBJ2-2, with D perhaps matching TRBD2 (6 bases). V dropped 3 bases and J dropped 0 bases, with 11 bases sitting between them. The V gene's germline CDR1 is MGHDK and CDR2 SYGVNS. The CDR3 consists of 16 residues.